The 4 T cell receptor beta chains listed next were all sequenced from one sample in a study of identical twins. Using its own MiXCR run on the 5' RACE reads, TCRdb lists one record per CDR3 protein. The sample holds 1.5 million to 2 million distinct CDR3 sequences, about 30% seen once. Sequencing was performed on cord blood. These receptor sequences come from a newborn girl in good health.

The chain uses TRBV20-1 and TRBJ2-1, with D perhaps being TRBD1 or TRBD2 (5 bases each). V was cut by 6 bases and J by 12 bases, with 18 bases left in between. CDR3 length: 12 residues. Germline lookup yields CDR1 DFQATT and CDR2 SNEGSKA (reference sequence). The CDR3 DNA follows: TGCAGTGCAATAAACTGGGGGAGAGGGCAGTTCTTC. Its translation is CSAINWGRGQFF.

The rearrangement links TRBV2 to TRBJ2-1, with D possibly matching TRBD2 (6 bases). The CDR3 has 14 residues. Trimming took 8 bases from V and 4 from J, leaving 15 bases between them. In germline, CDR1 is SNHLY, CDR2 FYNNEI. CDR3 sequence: CASHSGDSYNEQFF. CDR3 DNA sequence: TGTGCCAGCCACTCGGGGGATTCGTACAATGAGCAGTTCTTC.

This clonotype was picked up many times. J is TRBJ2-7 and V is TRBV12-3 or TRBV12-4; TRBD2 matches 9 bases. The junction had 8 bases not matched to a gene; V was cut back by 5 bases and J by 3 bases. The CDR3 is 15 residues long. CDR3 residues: CASSPPTSGFYEQYF. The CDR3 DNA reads TGTGCCAGCAGTCCTCCCACTAGCGGGTTCTACGAGCAGTACTTC.

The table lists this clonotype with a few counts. This chain's CDR3 is CASNSRQGKYGYTF. For the CDR3, the DNA is TGTGCCAGCAACTCAAGGCAGGGGAAATATGGCTACACCTTC. The chain couples TRBV6-1 to TRBJ1-2; the D gene is possibly TRBD1 (6 bases). CDR1 is MNHNS, CDR2 SASEGT, per germline. The germline V and J ends were trimmed by 7 bases and 5 bases, with 17 bases remaining between them. The CDR3 runs to 14 residues.